These T cell receptor beta chains were read from a single sample in a study of blood T cell repertoires in COVID-19. TCRdb keeps only in-frame clones here, not all; method: immunoSEQ multiplex PCR. Of some 290,000 clones listed, more than 85% are singletons. The sequencing sample was made of PBMCs or T cells enriched from blood (not recorded which). Receptor source: a woman aged 25 to 39 who had been exposed to COVID-19. The CDR3 runs from the conserved cysteine through the conserved F or W. The order of the fields is J gene, CDR3 length, D gene, clone size, V gene, CDR3 protein, CDR3 DNA. The D gene is left open where the match is weak. The size field is filled for only some rows; it gives once, few, many or a size class.

J: TRBJ2-1
length: 16
D: TRBD2
size: -
V: TRBV4-1
CDR3: CASSHPGLASNNEQFF
DNA: TGCGCCAGCAGCCATCCGGGACTAGCGTCTAACAATGAGCAGTTCTTC

J: TRBJ1-1
length: 12
D: -
size: -
V: TRBV10-3
CDR3: CAISEVRGEAFF
DNA: TGTGCCATCAGTGAGGTTAGGGGTGAAGCTTTCTTT

J: TRBJ1-5
length: 16
D: TRBD1
size: -
V: TRBV19
CDR3: CASSMGTGLSNQPQHF
DNA: TGTGCCAGTAGTATGGGGACAGGACTGAGCAATCAGCCCCAGCATTTT

J: TRBJ2-1
length: 12
D: TRBD2
size: -
V: TRBV6-6
CDR3: CASSPLAGEQFF
DNA: TGTGCCAGCAGCCCGCTAGCGGGTGAGCAGTTCTTC

J: TRBJ2-3
length: 15
D: TRBD2
size: -
V: TRBV5-1
CDR3: CASSLSGGDTDTQYF
DNA: TGCGCCAGCAGCCTGAGCGGGGGAGACACAGATACGCAGTATTTT

J: TRBJ2-4
length: 14
D: TRBD1
size: -
V: TRBV19
CDR3: CASTGLFTGDIQYF
DNA: TGTGCCAGTACGGGTCTCTTTACAGGGGACATTCAGTACTTC

J: TRBJ1-2
length: 15
D: TRBD1
size: -
V: TRBV5-1
CDR3: CASSLGQGTRNGYTF
DNA: TGCGCCAGCAGCTTGGGACAGGGGACTCGGAATGGCTACACCTTC

J: TRBJ1-2
length: 13
D: TRBD1
size: -
V: TRBV12-3/TRBV12-4
CDR3: CASSFTGAYGYTF
DNA: TGTGCCAGCAGTTTTACAGGGGCCTATGGCTACACCTTC

J: TRBJ1-2
length: 16
D: -
size: once
V: TRBV7-2
CDR3: CASSSTSGHTNYGYTF
DNA: TGTGCCAGCAGCTCAACCTCGGGACACACTAACTATGGCTACACCTTC

J: TRBJ2-1
length: 19
D: TRBD2
size: -
V: TRBV5-8
CDR3: CASSSPGGTSGAPYNEQFF
DNA: TGTGCCAGCAGCTCGCCGGGTGGGACTAGCGGGGCCCCCTACAATGAGCAGTTCTTC

J: TRBJ2-5
length: 12
D: -
size: -
V: TRBV6-1
CDR3: CASSRAPETQYF
DNA: TGTGCCAGCAGCCGAGCTCCAGAGACCCAGTACTTC

J: TRBJ1-4
length: 15
D: TRBD1
size: -
V: TRBV5-1
CDR3: CASSYGQGPNEKLFF
DNA: TGCGCCAGCAGCTATGGACAGGGACCTAATGAAAAACTGTTTTTT

J: TRBJ2-3
length: 15
D: -
size: once
V: TRBV5-1
CDR3: CASSLAPSVGDTQYF
DNA: TGCGCCAGCAGCTTGGCCCCTAGCGTGGGAGATACGCAGTATTTT

J: TRBJ1-3
length: 14
D: -
size: -
V: TRBV6-5
CDR3: CASSDGVSGNTIYF
DNA: TGTGCCAGCAGCGACGGGGTCTCTGGAAACACCATATATTTT

J: TRBJ1-2
length: 14
D: -
size: -
V: TRBV18
CDR3: CASSYQGGDYGYTF
DNA: TGTGCCAGCTCCTACCAGGGAGGGGACTATGGCTACACCTTC

J: TRBJ1-1
length: 13
D: -
size: -
V: TRBV6-4
CDR3: CASSRDRNTEAFF
DNA: TGTGCCAGCAGCCGAGACAGGAACACTGAAGCTTTCTTT

J: TRBJ2-7
length: 15
D: TRBD1
size: -
V: TRBV27
CDR3: CASSEDRATGYEQYF
DNA: TGTGCCAGCAGTGAAGACAGGGCGACGGGCTACGAGCAGTACTTC

J: TRBJ2-4
length: 12
D: -
size: few
V: TRBV6-2/TRBV6-3
CDR3: CASSYARNIQYF
DNA: TGTGCCAGCAGTTACGCGCGAAACATTCAGTACTTC

J: TRBJ1-1
length: 14
D: TRBD1
size: -
V: TRBV6-5
CDR3: CASSKGTGFSQAFF
DNA: TGTGCCAGCAGCAAAGGGACAGGGTTTTCACAAGCTTTCTTT

J: TRBJ2-7
length: 13
D: -
size: -
V: TRBV6-5
CDR3: CASSYVDSYEQYF
DNA: TGTGCCAGCAGTTACGTTGACAGCTACGAGCAGTACTTC

J: TRBJ2-7
length: 13
D: TRBD1
size: -
V: TRBV20-1
CDR3: CSASGDSPYEQYF
DNA: TGCAGTGCTAGTGGGGACAGCCCCTACGAGCAGTACTTC

J: TRBJ2-7
length: 13
D: TRBD2
size: -
V: TRBV10-3
CDR3: CAISGTGGFEQYF
DNA: TGTGCCATCAGTGGGACGGGGGGTTTCGAGCAGTACTTC

J: TRBJ2-7
length: 14
D: -
size: -
V: TRBV6-2/TRBV6-3
CDR3: CASSLTMTPGEQYF
DNA: TGTGCCAGCAGCCTTACAATGACCCCCGGGGAGCAGTACTTC

J: TRBJ2-5
length: 16
D: -
size: -
V: TRBV4-1
CDR3: CASSQGLVGGQETQYF
DNA: TGCGCCAGCAGCCAAGGGTTAGTAGGCGGCCAAGAGACCCAGTACTTC

J: TRBJ2-3
length: 14
D: -
size: -
V: TRBV10-3
CDR3: CAIQDSGVTDTQYF
DNA: TGTGCCATTCAGGACAGTGGGGTGACAGATACGCAGTATTTT

J: TRBJ2-3
length: 16
D: TRBD1
size: -
V: TRBV18
CDR3: CASSPPRDRASNTQYF
DNA: TGTGCCAGCTCGCCCCCTAGGGACAGGGCTTCTAATACGCAGTATTTT

J: TRBJ2-2
length: 16
D: TRBD1
size: -
V: TRBV24-1
CDR3: CATSDPAGGGTGELFF
DNA: TGTGCCACCAGTGACCCTGCAGGGGGTGGGACCGGGGAGCTGTTTTTT

J: TRBJ2-5
length: 15
D: TRBD1
size: -
V: TRBV5-1
CDR3: CASSLEGRGLKTQYF
DNA: TGCGCCAGCAGCTTGGAAGGCAGGGGGTTGAAGACCCAGTACTTC

J: TRBJ2-3
length: 13
D: -
size: -
V: TRBV15
CDR3: CATSGQSADTQYF
DNA: TGTGCCACCAGTGGACAGTCAGCGGATACGCAGTATTTT

J: TRBJ1-2
length: 14
D: -
size: -
V: TRBV19
CDR3: CASSKSQGRYGYTF
DNA: TGTGCCAGTAGTAAGTCCCAGGGAAGGTATGGCTACACCTTC

J: TRBJ2-3
length: 12
D: -
size: -
V: TRBV5-4
CDR3: CASSLSLDTQYF
DNA: TGTGCCAGCAGCTTGTCGTTAGATACGCAGTATTTT

J: TRBJ2-4
length: 13
D: -
size: -
V: TRBV5-5
CDR3: CASSFGDRSIQYF
DNA: TGTGCCAGCAGCTTCGGAGACAGGTCTATTCAGTACTTC

J: TRBJ1-4
length: 13
D: -
size: -
V: TRBV29-1
CDR3: CSVEDGGGEKLFF
DNA: TGCAGCGTTGAAGACGGGGGGGGTGAAAAACTGTTTTTT

J: TRBJ2-1
length: 13
D: -
size: -
V: TRBV5-1
CDR3: CASSFPGINEQFF
DNA: TGCGCCAGCAGCTTTCCGGGGATCAATGAGCAGTTCTTC

J: TRBJ2-3
length: 14
D: -
size: -
V: TRBV5-1
CDR3: CASAGTKSTDTQYF
DNA: TGCGCCAGTGCCGGGACAAAAAGCACAGATACGCAGTATTTT

J: TRBJ1-5
length: 16
D: TRBD1
size: -
V: TRBV30
CDR3: CAWSVTQGDNNQPQHF
DNA: TGTGCCTGGAGTGTCACCCAGGGGGACAACAATCAGCCCCAGCATTTT

J: TRBJ2-5
length: 14
D: TRBD2
size: -
V: TRBV5-6
CDR3: CASRQTSGVETQYF
DNA: TGTGCCAGCAGACAGACTAGCGGGGTAGAGACCCAGTACTTC

J: TRBJ1-5
length: 16
D: -
size: -
V: TRBV19
CDR3: CASSIDLYLGVQPQHF
DNA: TGTGCCAGTAGTATAGATCTTTATCTCGGTGTGCAGCCCCAGCATTTT

J: TRBJ1-6
length: 16
D: -
size: -
V: TRBV28
CDR3: CASSYPSSSYNSPLHF
DNA: TGTGCCAGCAGTTATCCCTCGAGCTCCTATAATTCACCCCTCCACTTT

J: TRBJ2-3
length: 13
D: -
size: once
V: TRBV5-1
CDR3: CASKPVPTDTQYF
DNA: TGCGCCAGCAAGCCCGTACCCACAGATACGCAGTATTTT

J: TRBJ1-1
length: 11
D: -
size: -
V: TRBV5-6
CDR3: CASGGDTEAFF
DNA: TGTGCCAGCGGAGGGGACACTGAAGCTTTCTTT

J: TRBJ2-1
length: 12
D: -
size: -
V: TRBV29-1
CDR3: CSVAGTYNEQFF
DNA: TGCAGCGTTGCAGGCACCTACAATGAGCAGTTCTTC

J: TRBJ1-2
length: 16
D: TRBD1
size: -
V: TRBV16
CDR3: CASSHFVTGVEHGYTF
DNA: TGTGCCAGCAGCCATTTTGTGACAGGGGTGGAACATGGCTACACCTTC

J: TRBJ2-7
length: 15
D: -
size: -
V: TRBV21-1
CDR3: CASSKEEGAYYEQYF
DNA: TGTGCCAGCAGCAAAGAGGAGGGGGCGTACTACGAGCAGTACTTC

J: TRBJ2-4
length: 12
D: TRBD1
size: -
V: TRBV7-2
CDR3: CASSSDRAHEYF
DNA: TGTGCCAGCAGCTCAGACAGGGCCCATGAGTACTTC

J: TRBJ1-1
length: 14
D: -
size: -
V: TRBV19
CDR3: CASSIGGMNTEAFF
DNA: TGTGCCAGTAGTATCGGGGGGATGAACACTGAAGCTTTCTTT

J: TRBJ2-3
length: 15
D: TRBD1
size: -
V: TRBV18
CDR3: CASSPPGQGSDTQYF
DNA: TGTGCCAGCTCACCACCGGGACAGGGATCAGATACGCAGTATTTT

J: TRBJ1-2
length: 14
D: -
size: -
V: TRBV29-1
CDR3: CSVGPLQSSYGYTF
DNA: TGCAGCGTTGGCCCTTTACAGAGTTCCTATGGCTACACCTTC

J: TRBJ2-5
length: 15
D: TRBD1
size: -
V: TRBV18
CDR3: CASSLGTGIQETQYF
DNA: TGTGCCAGCTCACTAGGGACAGGGATCCAAGAGACCCAGTACTTC

J: TRBJ1-4
length: 14
D: TRBD1
size: -
V: TRBV10-3
CDR3: CAISDGTGRGKLFF
DNA: TGTGCCATCAGTGACGGGACAGGGAGAGGAAAACTGTTTTTT

J: TRBJ2-6
length: 14
D: -
size: -
V: TRBV5-4
CDR3: CASSPGGGANVLTF
DNA: TGTGCCAGCAGCCCCGGAGGTGGGGCCAACGTCCTGACTTTC

J: TRBJ2-1
length: 14
D: -
size: -
V: TRBV11-3
CDR3: CASSHSRYNNEQFF
DNA: TGTGCCAGCAGCCATAGCAGATATAACAATGAGCAGTTCTTC

J: TRBJ1-6
length: 17
D: -
size: -
V: TRBV27
CDR3: CASSLEPISSYNSPLHF
DNA: TGTGCCAGCAGTTTAGAACCGATTAGCTCCTATAATTCACCCCTCCACTTT

J: TRBJ2-1
length: 20
D: TRBD1
size: -
V: TRBV7-9
CDR3: CASSRNRDRVRLVSYNEQFF
DNA: TGTGCCAGCAGCAGAAACCGGGACAGGGTAAGATTGGTCTCCTACAATGAGCAGTTCTTC

J: TRBJ1-1
length: 12
D: TRBD1
size: once
V: TRBV7-9
CDR3: CANRGMNTEAFF
DNA: TGTGCGAACAGGGGAATGAACACTGAAGCTTTCTTT

J: TRBJ1-1
length: 13
D: -
size: -
V: TRBV19
CDR3: CASMRQMNTEAFF
DNA: TGTGCCAGTATGCGGCAGATGAACACTGAAGCTTTCTTT